This T cell receptor beta chain was captured in a study of T cell responses to AZD1222 COVID-19 vaccine. General study findings and limits: Donors skewed white British and female; clonal diversity was possibly underestimated. An increase in Spike-specific TCR breadth and depth was observed after two AZD1222 doses.

This clone is a singleton in its sample. As yet, its antigen is unknown. The CDR3 is 16 amino acids. The V and J ends lost 5 bases and 1 base respectively, with 14 bases between them. CDR1 is MNHEY and CDR2 is SMNVEV in the germline V gene (reference sequence). Only in-frame clones appear in the TCRdb table, and some are missing; sequencing was by immunoSEQ multiplex PCR. In the table there are around 200,000 clones, 85% to 95% of which are singletons. The chain couples TRBV27 to TRBJ1-4, with D possibly TRBD1 on 6 matching bases. This TCR was recovered from an adult who received the MenACWY meningococcal vaccine as a control. Here the sequenced sample was peripheral blood, taken 28 days after the second dose of the MenACWY control vaccine. CDR3 sequence reads: CASSRRPTGTNEKLFF. CDR3 DNA: TGTGCCAGCAGTCGCCGCCCGACAGGAACTAATGAAAAACTGTTTTTT.